This TCR beta chain was observed in a study of shared clonotypes between healthy human individuals. Across the whole study: Three plates each covered CD4 naive and memory; CD8 naive two, CD8 memory one. Whole-study findings and limits: With few donors, the genetic and exposure-history diversity represented was limited.

The naive CD8 population came from CD45RO-negative cells selected for CCR7, without terminally differentiated effector memory CD45RA+ cells. Researchers divided each subset's genomic DNA evenly across several immunoSEQ plates. On sorted subsets, replicate PCRs used about 200 ng DNA, or some 28,000 T cell genomes. Generated by immunoSEQ multiplex PCR, the TCRdb table keeps only in-frame clones and is missing some. The table shows about 2.1 million clones, with 93% occurring only once. V lost 4 bases and J 5 bases, leaving 11 bases between the germline ends. Germline-derived CDR1 and CDR2 are SEHNR and FQNEAQ (reference sequence). The CDR3 extends over 13 amino acids. As concerns this clone: Its antigen is still unknown.

The sequence was collected from a man aged 18 to 29 in good health. Some clones in this sample may be carry-over from other donors' samples. The chain carries TRBV7-9 and TRBJ1-2, with no clear D. The sequenced sample was naive CD8+ T cells from PBMCs. The CDR3 spells CASSSTDDYGYTF. The CDR3 coding sequence is TGTGCCAGCAGCTCCACCGACGATTATGGCTACACCTTC. The full variable domain, rest sourced from reference TRBV7-9 and TRBJ1-2, is DTGVSQNPRHKITKRGQNVTFRCDPISEHNRLYWYRQTLGQGPEFLTYFQNEAQLEKSRLLSDRFSAERPKGSFSTLEIQRTEQGDSAMYLCASSSTDDYGYTFGSGTRLTVV.